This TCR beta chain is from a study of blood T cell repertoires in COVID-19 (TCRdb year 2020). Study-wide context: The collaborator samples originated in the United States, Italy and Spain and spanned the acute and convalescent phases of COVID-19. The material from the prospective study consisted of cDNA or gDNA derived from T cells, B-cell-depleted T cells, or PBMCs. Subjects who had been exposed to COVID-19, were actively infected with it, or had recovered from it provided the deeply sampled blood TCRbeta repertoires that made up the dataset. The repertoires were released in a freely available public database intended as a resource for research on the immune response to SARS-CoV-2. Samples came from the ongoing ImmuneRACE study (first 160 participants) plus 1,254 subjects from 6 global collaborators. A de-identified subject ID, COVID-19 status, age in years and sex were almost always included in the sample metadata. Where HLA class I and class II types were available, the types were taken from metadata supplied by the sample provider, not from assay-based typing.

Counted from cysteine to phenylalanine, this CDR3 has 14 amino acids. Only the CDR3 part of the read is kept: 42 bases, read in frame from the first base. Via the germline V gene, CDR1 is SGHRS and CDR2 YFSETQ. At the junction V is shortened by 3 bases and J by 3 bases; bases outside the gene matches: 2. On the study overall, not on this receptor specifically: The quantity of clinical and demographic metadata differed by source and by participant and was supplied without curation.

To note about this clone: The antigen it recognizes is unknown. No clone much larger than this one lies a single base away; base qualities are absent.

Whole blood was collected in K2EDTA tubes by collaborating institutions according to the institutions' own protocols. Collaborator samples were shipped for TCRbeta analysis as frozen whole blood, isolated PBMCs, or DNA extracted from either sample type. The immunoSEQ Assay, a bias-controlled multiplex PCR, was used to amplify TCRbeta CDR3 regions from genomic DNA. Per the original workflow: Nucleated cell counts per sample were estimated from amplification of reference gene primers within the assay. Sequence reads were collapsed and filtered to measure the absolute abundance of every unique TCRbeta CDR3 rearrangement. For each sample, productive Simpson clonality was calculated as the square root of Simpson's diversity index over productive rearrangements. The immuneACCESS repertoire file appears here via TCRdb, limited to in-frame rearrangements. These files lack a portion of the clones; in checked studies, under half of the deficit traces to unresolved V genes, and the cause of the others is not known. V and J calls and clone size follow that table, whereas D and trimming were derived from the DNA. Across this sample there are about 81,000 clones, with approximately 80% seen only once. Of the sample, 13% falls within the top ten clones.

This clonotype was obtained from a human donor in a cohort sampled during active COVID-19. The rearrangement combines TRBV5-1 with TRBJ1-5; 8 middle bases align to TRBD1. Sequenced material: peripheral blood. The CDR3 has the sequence CASSSQGVNQPQHF. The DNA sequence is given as TGCGCCAGCAGCTCACAGGGGGTCAATCAGCCCCAGCATTTT.